Reported below is one T cell receptor beta chain. Here immunoSEQ multiplex PCR was the method, and the copy in TCRdb shows in-frame clones only, minus some. This repertoire shows tens of thousands of clones, about 85% found once; its top ten account for 4% to 5%. In germline, CDR1 is LNHDA, CDR2 SQIVND (reference sequence). The CDR3 has 16 amino acids. V shed 2 bases, J shed 7 bases, and the junction held 9 bases outside the gene matches. This sample was included in a study of PD-L1 blockade in urothelial cancer. Overall study context: The analyses of blood took place 3 weeks (second dose) and 6 weeks after treatment start. Blood gave a median around 150,000 T cells.

The chain combines TRBV19 with TRBJ1-4, with TRBD1 matching over 8 bases. The receptor was isolated from an older man with urothelial cancer. The input for sequencing was PBMCs, taken around atezolizumab (anti-PD-L1) treatment. DNA of the CDR3: TGTGCCAGTAGTATAATGGACAGGGTTGTATGTGAAAAACTGTTTTTT. This gives the protein CASSIMDRVVCEKLFF. The variable domain in full, completed from reference TRBV19 and TRBJ1-4, reads DGGITQSPKYLFRKEGQNVTLSCEQNLNHDAMYWYRQDPGQGLRLIYYSQIVNDFQKGDIAEGYSVSREKKESFPLTVTSAQKNPTAFYLCASSIMDRVVCEKLFFGSGTQLSVL.